The clone carrying this T cell receptor (beta chain) was counted once. Its antigen is not known. Germline CDR1 is MNHEY and CDR2 is SVGAGI. V gave up 5 bases and J gave up 4 bases; unmatched junction bases: 5. The CDR3 is made up of 14 amino acids. The protocol was immunoSEQ multiplex PCR, while the TCRdb copy is restricted to in-frame clones and leaves out a portion. The data hold about 100,000 clones, with 80% to 90% observed a single time. These data belong to a study of T cell responses to AZD1222 COVID-19 vaccine. Points from the study as a whole: Seropositive AZD1222 recipients at baseline numbered only five to seven. Nearly half of unique spike-specific TCRs reportedly avoided B.1.351 and B.1.1.7 mutated regions.

The material sequenced was peripheral blood, taken on day 0 of MenACWY control vaccination. The clonotype comes from an adult in good health. The rearrangement uses TRBV6-5 and TRBJ2-7; 10 bases line up with TRBD2. DNA for the CDR3: TGTGCCAGCAGTCCTAGCGGGGGAGGATACGAGCAGTACTTC. Protein product: CASSPSGGGYEQYF.